The clone carrying this T cell receptor beta chain has only a few counts. The antigen remains undetermined. Once extracted for a subset, genomic DNA was divided evenly among several immunoSEQ plates. This table comes from immunoSEQ multiplex PCR, and its TCRdb copy is limited to in-frame clones, with some not included. The table has hundreds of thousands of clones, around three quarters seen once; the top ten hold about 1.8%. The ends lost 0 bases at V and 1 base at J; junction bases unmatched: 5. Germline assignment: CDR1 SGHRS and CDR2 YFSETQ. This CDR3 comprises 18 residues. The data belong to a study of shared clonotypes between healthy human individuals. Whole-study results and caveats: Non-shared clonotypes had lower generation probabilities than those shared by all four donors.

The chain is built from TRBV5-1 and TRBJ2-3, with 13 bases fitting TRBD2. Specimen: memory CD4+ T cells sorted from blood. The subset was: CD45RA-negative fraction. This TCR derives from a woman in her twenties or thirties in good health. The CDR3: CASSLGTSGRFRTDTQYF. In DNA form, the CDR3 reads TGCGCCAGCAGCTTGGGGACTAGCGGGAGATTTCGCACAGATACGCAGTATTTT.